One and the same sample provided the 15 T cell receptor beta chains below, sequenced in a study of OX40 agonist ivuxolimab in advanced cancers. Only in-frame clones appear in the TCRdb table, and some are missing; sequencing was by immunoSEQ multiplex PCR. The sample carries under 80,000 clones, 70% to 90% recorded once. The sequenced sample was CD4+ or CD8+ T cells sorted from blood, obtained in a trial of the OX40 agonist ivuxolimab. The receptors shown here come from an adult with an advanced solid tumor such as melanoma, head and neck, liver or kidney cancer.

This clone ranks as medium-sized. This chain connects TRBV7-9 to TRBJ1-2; a possible D gene is TRBD1 (5 bases). V was shortened by 6 bases and J by 11 bases, with 16 bases between the two germline ends. CDR3 length: 12 amino acids. The V gene's germline CDR1 is SEHNR and CDR2 FQNEAQ (reference sequence). The CDR3 DNA sequence: TGTGCCAGCAGTTCTGACGGGGGGTGGTACACCTTC. It codes for CASSSDGGWYTF.

The chain links TRBV15 to TRBJ1-1; TRBD1 agrees at 10 bases. The V gene end was trimmed by 0 bases and the J gene end by 3 bases; junction bases not matched to a gene: 7. The germline gives CDR1 LNHNV, CDR2 YYDKDF (reference sequence). This CDR3 has 17 residues. This CDR3 reads CATSREVIGTGDTEAFF. DNA of the CDR3: TGTGCCACCAGCAGAGAGGTAATCGGGACAGGGGACACTGAAGCTTTCTTT.

The J gene is TRBJ1-2, the V gene TRBV5-4; D not resolved. The ends were cut back, 0 bases at V and 1 base at J, with 16 bases in the middle. The CDR3 extends over 17 amino acids. In germline, CDR1 is SGHNT, CDR2 YYREEE (reference sequence). DNA of the CDR3: TGTGCCAGCAGCTTGGGTCCTCCTGCCGGGGTTAACTATGGCTACACCTTC. Amino acids: CASSLGPPAGVNYGYTF.

The gene calls are TRBV5-1 and TRBJ2-5; D is uncertain. Per the germline V gene, CDR1 is SGHRS and CDR2 is YFSETQ. V shed 0 bases and J shed 1 base, with 4 bases lying between them. The CDR3 runs 13 residues. CDR3 amino acids: CASSLAPQETQYF. The CDR3 bases are TGCGCCAGCAGCTTGGCACCCCAAGAGACCCAGTACTTC.

The rearrangement joins TRBV7-2 to TRBJ2-3; D perhaps matches TRBD2 (6 bases). The CDR3 is 17 amino acids. Per germline, CDR1 SGHTA and CDR2 FQGNSA. V was shortened by 4 bases and J by 1 base, with 18 bases between the two germline ends. CDR3 DNA sequence: TGTGCCAGCAGCTACCTGGGGACTCCCAGGGGCACAGATACGCAGTATTTT. Amino acid sequence: CASSYLGTPRGTDTQYF.

This clone has only one observation. The V gene is TRBV5-6, the J gene TRBJ2-1; weak D call: TRBD1 (6 bases). The germline V gene encodes CDR1 SGHDT and CDR2 YYEEEE. The CDR3 extends over 16 amino acids. V gave up 3 bases and J gave up 0 bases, with 13 bases separating them. CDR3 sequence (DNA): TGTGCCAGCAGCTATACAGGGTCCAGCTCCTACAATGAGCAGTTCTTC. Protein product: CASSYTGSSSYNEQFF.

This CDR3 reads CASSMAGIATNEKLFF. The CDR3 coding sequence is TGTGCCAGTAGTATGGCAGGGATTGCAACTAATGAAAAACTGTTTTTT. This chain uses TRBV19 with TRBJ1-4; TRBD1 is a possible D gene (5 bases). Trimming pared 3 bases from V and 0 bases from J, leaving 11 bases between. The CDR3 spans 16 residues. Germline V lookup: CDR1 LNHDA, CDR2 SQIVND (reference sequence).

The chain carries TRBV20-1 and TRBJ1-1, with D unresolved. Looked up from germline, CDR1 is DFQATT and CDR2 is SNEGSKA (reference sequence). This CDR3 has 11 amino acids. The CDR3 bases are TGCAGCTCTAGTCTGGGTGCCGAAGCTTTCTTT. The encoded protein is CSSSLGAEAFF.

This chain links TRBV7-8 with TRBJ1-1, with 8 bases that match TRBD1. This CDR3 contains 20 residues. Germline loops: CDR1 SGHVS, CDR2 FQNEAQ. The J segment lost 3 bases and the V segment lost 0 bases, leaving 18 bases of the junction unmatched. In DNA, the CDR3 is TGTGCCAGCAGCTTAGCAATGGCTTTCTGGGCAGGGGGCTCGGACACTGAAGCTTTCTTT. This encodes CASSLAMAFWAGGSDTEAFF.

V usage is TRBV19 and J usage is TRBJ1-1; TRBD1 might be the D (5 bases). This CDR3 has 14 amino acids. With 4 bases removed from V and 0 bases from J, the gap between germline ends came to 9 bases. CDR1 LNHDA and CDR2 SQIVND come from the germline V gene (reference sequence). Here the CDR3 reads CASSTGRLNTEAFF. In nucleotides, the CDR3 is TGTGCCAGTAGTACGGGACGGTTGAACACTGAAGCTTTCTTT. Together with reference TRBV19 and TRBJ1-1, the CDR3 gives the full variable domain: DGGITQSPKYLFRKEGQNVTLSCEQNLNHDAMYWYRQDPGQGLRLIYYSQIVNDFQKGDIAEGYSVSREKKESFPLTVTSAQKNPTAFYLCASSTGRLNTEAFFGQGTRLTVV.

The V gene is TRBV10-3, the J gene TRBJ2-2; the D gene could be TRBD1 or TRBD2 (5 bases each). The germline CDR1 and CDR2 sequences are ENHRY and SYGVKD. There are 15 residues in the CDR3. The V end was cut by 7 bases, the J end by 0 bases, with 12 bases between. CDR3 region: CAITRDLANTGELFF. For the CDR3, the DNA is TGTGCCATCACCCGGGACCTCGCGAACACCGGGGAGCTGTTTTTT.

This chain joins TRBV6-1 and TRBJ1-2; TRBD1 matches 9 bases. With V trimmed by 8 bases and J by 4 bases, 5 bases remained unmatched. This CDR3 spans 13 amino acids. Germline V lookup: CDR1 MNHNS, CDR2 SASEGT. The DNA of the CDR3 is TGTGCCAGCCGGGACAGGGATCCCTATGGCTACACCTTC. Its translation: CASRDRDPYGYTF.

The rearrangement joins TRBV2 to TRBJ2-3; a weak D match, TRBD1 (5 bases). Germline V gene data show CDR1 as SNHLY and CDR2 as FYNNEI. Trimming stripped 8 bases from V and 6 bases from J, with 21 bases between. The CDR3 is made up of 15 amino acids. CDR3 region: CASSRKGWGTDTQYF. The CDR3 DNA reads TGTGCCAGCTCCCGGAAGGGGTGGGGTACGGATACGCAGTATTTT.

V gene TRBV6-6 combines with J gene TRBJ2-5; D might be TRBD1 (5 bases). The CDR3 is 13 amino acids. From germline, CDR1 is MNHNY and CDR2 SVGAGI (reference sequence). Trimming took 2 bases from V and 7 from J, leaving 11 bases between them. CDR3 in DNA: TGTGCCAGCAGTTACGGTCAGGGTGGGACCCAGTACTTC. It encodes CASSYGQGGTQYF.

The chain joins TRBV6-1 to TRBJ1-1, with D perhaps TRBD1 (5 bases). This CDR3 comprises 14 residues. Trimming pared 2 bases from V and 5 bases from J, leaving 12 bases between. CDR1 MNHNS and CDR2 SASEGT come from the germline V gene. CDR3 DNA sequence: TGTGCCAGCAGTGAACTCAGGGATATAACTGAAGCTTTCTTT. Translated, it gives CASSELRDITEAFF.